This is a list of T cell receptor beta chains from one sample in a study of blood T cell repertoires in COVID-19. TCRdb keeps only in-frame clones here, not all; method: immunoSEQ multiplex PCR. This repertoire shows tens of thousands of clones, 85% to 95% found once; its top ten account for 3.1%. Input material: peripheral blood. These receptors came from a human donor in a cohort sampled during active COVID-19. The CDR3 runs from the conserved cysteine through the conserved F or W. A D gene is named only where the DNA matches it firmly. Clone size is given for some rows only: seen once, a few or many times, or a class if the clone is expanded.

d_gene,j_gene,v_gene,abundance,CDR3aa,CDR3nt
TRBD2,TRBJ2-1,TRBV6-5,few,CASSSGSYEQFF,TGTGCCAGCAGTAGCGGGAGCTATGAGCAGTTCTTC
TRBD1,TRBJ1-1,TRBV28,-,CASSSVGTAMNTEAFF,TGTGCCAGCAGTTCTGTGGGGACAGCCATGAACACTGAAGCTTTCTTT
TRBD1,TRBJ1-2,TRBV6-2/TRBV6-3,-,CASSYVALMTTGIYGYTF,TGTGCCAGCAGTTACGTTGCCCTAATGACGACAGGGATCTATGGCTACACCTTC
-,TRBJ2-5,TRBV27,once,CASSPLDPEGETQYF,TGTGCCAGCAGTCCCCTAGACCCGGAGGGAGAGACCCAGTACTTC
-,TRBJ1-2,TRBV27,-,CASRGPYGYTF,TGTGCCAGCAGGGGGCCCTATGGCTACACCTTC
-,TRBJ2-2,TRBV10-3,-,CAITQGAGELFF,TGTGCCATCACCCAGGGTGCCGGGGAGCTGTTTTTT
TRBD1,TRBJ1-1,TRBV2,-,CASSDRGDLDTEAFF,TGTGCCAGCAGTGACAGGGGGGATCTTGACACTGAAGCTTTCTTT
TRBD2,TRBJ2-1,TRBV28,-,CAGSSQVSGSEYEQFF,TGTGCCGGCAGTTCCCAGGTCAGCGGGAGCGAATATGAGCAGTTCTTC
-,TRBJ1-1,TRBV27,-,CASKGHRTVNTEAFF,TGTGCCAGCAAGGGTCACCGGACAGTGAACACTGAAGCTTTCTTT
-,TRBJ2-2,TRBV9,-,CASSVEASTGELFF,TGTGCCAGCAGCGTAGAAGCAAGCACCGGGGAGCTGTTTTTT
TRBD1,TRBJ1-5,TRBV2,once,CASSRTGVQPQHF,TGTGCCAGCAGCCGGACAGGGGTTCAGCCCCAGCATTTT
TRBD1,TRBJ1-5,TRBV30,-,CAWSTGVDQPQHF,TGTGCCTGGAGTACAGGGGTGGATCAGCCCCAGCATTTT
TRBD2,TRBJ2-1,TRBV6-5,-,CASREAGGHNEQFF,TGTGCCAGCAGGGAGGCGGGAGGCCACAATGAGCAGTTCTTC
TRBD2,TRBJ2-7,TRBV2,-,CASSSYIAGTLVDEQYF,TGTGCCAGCAGTTCCTACATAGCGGGGACCTTGGTGGACGAGCAGTACTTC
TRBD1,TRBJ1-2,TRBV2,-,CASRADRAGNYGYTF,TGTGCCAGCAGAGCTGACAGGGCGGGGAACTATGGCTACACCTTC
TRBD2,TRBJ2-7,TRBV9,-,CASSPAGGGYEQYF,TGTGCCAGCAGCCCAGCGGGAGGGGGCTACGAGCAGTACTTC
TRBD1,TRBJ1-5,TRBV30,few,CAWSVRQGYQPQHF,TGTGCCTGGAGTGTACGACAGGGCTATCAGCCCCAGCATTTT
-,TRBJ1-2,TRBV5-5,-,CASSLGSGQLNWGYTF,TGTGCCAGCAGCTTGGGGAGCGGCCAGTTAAACTGGGGCTACACCTTC
-,TRBJ1-1,TRBV19,-,CASSVEGTEAFF,TGTGCCAGTAGCGTCGAGGGAACTGAAGCTTTCTTT
TRBD2,TRBJ2-3,TRBV29-1,-,CSVGGSGADTQYF,TGCAGCGTTGGGGGGAGCGGGGCAGATACGCAGTATTTT
-,TRBJ2-3,TRBV28,-,CASSLSRGITDTQYF,TGTGCCAGCAGTTTGTCCAGGGGAATTACAGATACGCAGTATTTT
-,TRBJ1-2,TRBV6-5,-,CASSYRREDGYTF,TGTGCCAGCAGTTATCGGAGGGAAGATGGCTACACCTTC
-,TRBJ1-1,TRBV6-5,-,CASGAPQTENTEAFF,TGTGCCAGCGGGGCTCCGCAGACGGAGAACACTGAAGCTTTCTTT
TRBD1,TRBJ1-2,TRBV2,-,CASRQGYGYTF,TGTGCCAGTAGACAGGGCTATGGCTACACCTTC
-,TRBJ1-6,TRBV15,-,CATSVGGSSPLHF,TGTGCCACCAGCGTCGGGGGAAGTTCACCCCTCCACTTT
-,TRBJ2-1,TRBV2,-,CASSPDRNNEQFF,TGTGCCAGCAGTCCGGACAGAAACAATGAGCAGTTCTTC
-,TRBJ1-1,TRBV30,-,CAFDRTARPFF,TGTGCCTTTGACAGAACAGCCCGGCCTTTCTTT
TRBD1,TRBJ2-1,TRBV6-5,-,CATGDRRLDEQFF,TGTGCCACCGGGGACAGGCGGCTCGATGAGCAGTTCTTC
-,TRBJ1-2,TRBV18,-,CASSPPGLPSYYGYTF,TGTGCCAGCTCACCACCGGGCTTGCCCAGTTACTATGGCTACACCTTC
TRBD1,TRBJ1-2,TRBV24-1,-,CATSDRTGGNYGYTF,TGTGCCACCAGTGACCGTACAGGGGGGAACTATGGCTACACCTTC
TRBD2,TRBJ2-2,TRBV27,-,CASSYASSGGYNTGELFF,TGTGCCAGCAGTTACGCCTCTAGCGGGGGATATAACACCGGGGAGCTGTTTTTT
TRBD1,TRBJ1-2,TRBV27,-,CASSSTQGDGYTF,TGTGCCAGCAGTAGTACTCAGGGGGACGGCTACACCTTC
TRBD2,TRBJ2-1,TRBV2,-,CASSGAGGRNEQFF,TGTGCCAGCAGTGGAGCGGGAGGGAGAAATGAGCAGTTCTTC
TRBD1,TRBJ2-3,TRBV18,once,CASSPSISGGVSDTQYF,TGTGCCAGCTCGCCTTCAATATCAGGGGGAGTTTCGGATACGCAGTATTTT
TRBD2,TRBJ2-7,TRBV24-1,-,CATSGGGPHREQYF,TGTGCCACCTCAGGCGGGGGTCCCCACCGCGAGCAGTACTTC
-,TRBJ1-2,TRBV28,-,CASKIGVYGYTF,TGTGCCAGCAAGATCGGGGTTTATGGCTACACCTTC
-,TRBJ2-7,TRBV5-1,-,CASRRDTYSYEQYF,TGCGCCAGCAGACGAGACACCTACTCCTACGAGCAGTACTTC
-,TRBJ1-5,TRBV10-3,-,CAISESRDQPQHF,TGTGCCATCAGTGAGTCGCGGGATCAGCCCCAGCATTTT
TRBD2,TRBJ2-5,TRBV11-2,-,CASSPRGGAGGETQYF,TGTGCCAGCAGCCCACGCGGGGGAGCGGGGGGAGAGACCCAGTACTTC
TRBD2,TRBJ2-3,TRBV6-5,once,CASRDAGTSNYF,TGTGCCAGCAGGGACGCCGGGACTAGTAACTATTTT
-,TRBJ2-7,TRBV24-1,-,CATSDADRKDEQYF,TGTGCCACCAGTGACGCAGACAGGAAGGACGAGCAGTACTTC
TRBD1,TRBJ2-1,TRBV27,-,CASSRSGTGNYNEQFF,TGTGCCAGCAGCCGATCCGGGACAGGGAACTACAATGAGCAGTTCTTC
-,TRBJ1-5,TRBV6-1,-,CASSEPLRSFNQPQHF,TGTGCCAGCAGTGAACCCCTGCGGTCATTCAATCAGCCCCAGCATTTT
TRBD1,TRBJ2-2,TRBV6-5,-,CASHGGTGVTGELFF,TGTGCCAGCCACGGGGGGACAGGGGTTACCGGGGAGCTGTTTTTT